Below, 29 T cell receptor beta chains from the same sample are listed, as sequenced in a study of blood T cell repertoires in COVID-19 (dated by TCRdb to about 2020). Library preparation used the immunoSEQ multiplex PCR assay. Sourced from immuneACCESS, this table was stored by TCRdb with only in-frame sequences that have V and J called. A share of the clones is absent; for the studies checked, an unresolved V gene accounts for under half, and the remainder has no known explanation. A total of some 350,000 clones appear in this sample, roughly 87% of them only once. Around 3% of the sample is in the top ten clones. The sequenced material came from PBMCs or T cells enriched from blood (not recorded which). The receptors stem from a woman aged 30 to 39 who had recovered from COVID-19.

The genes are TRBV2 and TRBJ1-1; 8 positions agree with TRBD1. The germline CDR1 and CDR2 sequences are SNHLY and FYNNEI. Germline trimming cut 6 bases from V and 1 base from J; bases unmatched to any gene: 7. The CDR3 is made up of 15 amino acids. Here the CDR3 DNA reads TGTGCCAGCAGACCGGACAGGGCGGGGAACACTGAAGCTTTCTTT. Protein sequence: CASRPDRAGNTEAFF.

In this sample, this clone turned up a few times. The chain employs TRBV6-5 and TRBJ2-7, with D possibly TRBD2 on 5 matching bases. Germline CDR1 reads MNHEY; CDR2 reads SVGAGI. The CDR3 runs 15 residues. V shed 2 bases and J shed 1 base, with 12 bases lying between them. CDR3 sequence: CASSYVGVGSYEQYF. The DNA of the CDR3 is TGTGCCAGCAGTTACGTCGGGGTTGGGTCCTACGAGCAGTACTTC.

The chain is built from TRBV27 and TRBJ2-5; TRBD2 matches 12 bases. The CDR3 contains 15 residues. CDR1 is MNHEY, CDR2 SMNVEV, per germline (reference sequence). V lost 2 bases to trimming and J lost 4 bases; unmatched junction nucleotides: 2. The CDR3 bases are TGTGCCAGCAGTTTAACGGGACTAGCGGGAGAGACCCAGTACTTC. Protein product: CASSLTGLAGETQYF.

This chain uses TRBV23-1 with TRBJ2-1; D is undetermined. Being an ORF, TRBV23-1 has a function that is uncertain. The CDR3 runs to 15 residues. The V gene lost 1 base and the J gene lost 1 base, with 8 bases spanning the gap. The DNA of the CDR3 is TGCGCCAGCAGTCAATTGGAACAGTCCTACAATGAGCAGTTCTTC. Its protein product is CASSQLEQSYNEQFF.

This chain joins TRBV7-2 and TRBJ2-2, with 7 positions matching TRBD2. Germline values: CDR1 SGHTA, CDR2 FQGNSA. Germline trimming cut 4 bases from V and 6 bases from J; bases unmatched to any gene: 8. CDR3 length equals 15 residues. DNA of the CDR3: TGTGCCAGCAGCTCCAACGGACTAGTCGCCGGGGAGCTGTTTTTT. Amino acids: CASSSNGLVAGELFF.

This chain connects TRBV5-1 to TRBJ2-7; 7 positions agree with TRBD1. V shed 4 bases, J shed 5 bases, and the junction held 6 bases outside the gene matches. Germline V gene lookup returns CDR1 SGHRS and CDR2 YFSETQ. The CDR3 spans 13 residues. CDR3 in amino acids: CASSIGTVDEQYF. CDR3 in DNA: TGCGCCAGCAGCATCGGGACAGTGGACGAGCAGTACTTC.

The chain has TRBV28 and TRBJ2-7; TRBD1 matches 10 bases. The CDR3 has 13 amino acids. CDR1 is MDHEN and CDR2 is SYDVKM in the germline V gene. J gave up 4 bases and V 7 bases, and 4 bases lay outside the gene matches. CDR3 DNA sequence: TGTGCCAGCACTTGGACAGGGGGGTACGAGCAGTACTTC. Translated: CASTWTGGYEQYF.

This clone was detected once. This rearrangement joins TRBV6-5 to TRBJ2-2; 7 nucleotides align to TRBD2. The V gene end was trimmed by 8 bases and the J gene end by 6 bases; junction bases not matched to a gene: 6. The germline V gene has CDR1 MNHEY and CDR2 SVGAGI. The length of the CDR3 is 13 residues. The CDR3 sequence is CASRGRNAGELFF. In nucleotides, the CDR3 is TGTGCCAGCCGCGGGAGAAACGCCGGGGAGCTGTTTTTT.

The chain recombines TRBV5-5 with TRBJ1-5, with a tentative D call TRBD1 (5 bases). The V end was cut by 4 bases, the J end by 3 bases, with 11 bases between. The V gene's germline CDR1 is SGHKS and CDR2 YYEKEE (reference sequence). This CDR3 is built from 14 residues. Written as DNA, the CDR3 is TGTGCCAGCAGCCCAGGGAACTTCAATCAGCCCCAGCATTTT. Translated: CASSPGNFNQPQHF.

The chain joins TRBV29-1 to TRBJ2-7; a possible D gene is TRBD2 (5 bases). The CDR3 has 11 residues. The V end was cut by 4 bases, the J end by 3 bases, with 7 bases between. Germline values: CDR1 SQVTM, CDR2 ANQGSEA. The CDR3 DNA is TGCAGCGTTGGGGCGGGCTACGAGCAGTACTTC. It codes for CSVGAGYEQYF.

This sequence joins TRBV7-9 and TRBJ2-7; 7 bases align to TRBD2. This CDR3 is 17 amino acids long. Germline CDR1 reads SEHNR; CDR2 reads FQNEAQ (reference sequence). The V segment lost 4 bases and the J segment 1 base; nucleotides outside the gene matches: 13. The CDR3 spells CASSSPGGRAPSYEQYF. In DNA form, the CDR3 reads TGTGCCAGCAGCTCCCCCGGGGGGAGGGCCCCTTCCTACGAGCAGTACTTC. Complete variable domain (other parts from reference TRBV7-9 and TRBJ2-7): DTGVSQNPRHKITKRGQNVTFRCDPISEHNRLYWYRQTLGQGPEFLTYFQNEAQLEKSRLLSDRFSAERPKGSFSTLEIQRTEQGDSAMYLCASSSPGGRAPSYEQYFGPGTRLTVT.

This clone is a singleton in its sample. The chain carries TRBV11-3 and TRBJ2-3, with D perhaps TRBD2 (6 bases). The CDR3 contains 15 residues. The V end was cut by 3 bases, the J end by 1 base, with 11 bases between. Germline V CDR1 and CDR2: SGHNT, YENEEA. CDR3 coding DNA: TGTGCCAGCAGCTTCTCGTCGGGGGGCACAGATACGCAGTATTTT. Translation: CASSFSSGGTDTQYF.

This sequence joins TRBV2 and TRBJ2-3; 9 bases match TRBD1. Germline V gene lookup returns CDR1 SNHLY and CDR2 FYNNEI. This CDR3 has 17 amino acids. Unmatched junction bases numbered 7, after V lost 2 bases and J lost 1 base. The CDR3: CASSESKWTGGTDTQYF. The DNA for the CDR3 is TGTGCCAGCAGTGAATCCAAATGGACAGGGGGCACAGATACGCAGTATTTT.

The chain has TRBV12-3 or TRBV12-4 and TRBJ2-7, with D unresolved. The germline V and J ends were trimmed by 3 bases and 3 bases, with 6 bases remaining between them. The CDR3 has 12 residues. CDR3: CASSLGNYEQYF. CDR3 coding DNA: TGTGCCAGCAGTTTGGGCAACTACGAGCAGTACTTC.

The V gene is TRBV7-9, the J gene TRBJ2-7; TRBD2 might be the D (5 bases). The CDR3 is 15 residues long. Germline values: CDR1 SEHNR, CDR2 FQNEAQ (reference sequence). V was cut by 3 bases and J by 5 bases, with 17 bases left in between. CDR3 DNA sequence: TGTGCCAGCAGCTTGTACCGGGATGCAGGTGACGAGCAGTACTTC. Protein sequence: CASSLYRDAGDEQYF.

This chain connects TRBV5-1 to TRBJ2-5, with 9 bases identical to TRBD1. Per the germline V gene, CDR1 is SGHRS and CDR2 is YFSETQ. CDR3 length: 16 amino acids. Unmatched junction bases numbered 3, after V lost 0 bases and J lost 0 bases. CDR3 DNA: TGCGCCAGCAGCTTGGATGGACAGGGGTACCAAGAGACCCAGTACTTC. This gives the protein CASSLDGQGYQETQYF.

The CDR3: CASSLDRALNQPQHF. The CDR3 DNA sequence: TGTGCCAGCAGCTTGGACAGGGCCCTTAATCAGCCCCAGCATTTT. The V call is TRBV5-8, the J call TRBJ1-5; tentatively, D is TRBD1 (6 bases). V was pared by 0 bases and J by 4 bases, with 11 bases between. Germline assignment: CDR1 SGHTS and CDR2 YDEGEE. The length of the CDR3 is 15 residues.

The V call is TRBV6-1, the J call TRBJ1-5; D gene uncertain. This CDR3 contains 12 residues. The germline V gene encodes CDR1 MNHNS and CDR2 SASEGT. Trimming pared 2 bases from V and 7 bases from J, leaving 6 bases between. CDR3 sequence reads: CASSESPQPQHF. As DNA, the CDR3 is TGTGCCAGCAGTGAAAGCCCCCAGCCCCAGCATTTT.

In its sample, this clone was seen once. The genes are TRBV5-1 and TRBJ2-2; 8 positions agree with TRBD1. Germline V gene data show CDR1 as SGHRS and CDR2 as YFSETQ. V gave up 2 bases and J gave up 1 base; unmatched junction bases: 4. The CDR3 extends over 16 amino acids. The CDR3 bases are TGCGCCAGCAGCTTCGGACAGGGTGGGAACACCGGGGAGCTGTTTTTT. Translation gives CASSFGQGGNTGELFF.

This clone was recorded a few times. The chain employs TRBV2 and TRBJ1-5; TRBD1 agrees at 8 bases. V was clipped by 6 bases and J by 7 bases; unmatched bases: 8. In germline, CDR1 is SNHLY, CDR2 FYNNEI. The CDR3 is 14 amino acids. The CDR3 spells CASSGQGLGQPQHF. The CDR3, as DNA: TGTGCCAGCAGCGGACAGGGTCTGGGACAGCCCCAGCATTTT.

In its sample, this clone was seen once. V usage is TRBV4-1 and J usage is TRBJ2-3; possibly TRBD2 for D (6 bases). V gave up 3 bases and J gave up 9 bases, with 25 bases separating them. Germline V gene lookup returns CDR1 MGHRA and CDR2 YSYEKL. This CDR3 has 17 amino acids. The CDR3 region is CASSHNTLGLFGRTQYF. CDR3 nucleotide sequence: TGCGCCAGCAGCCATAACACTTTAGGACTTTTTGGGAGGACGCAGTATTTT.

This chain links TRBV2 with TRBJ1-5, with D perhaps matching TRBD1 (5 bases). The CDR3 has 14 amino acids. Between the trimmed V and J ends, which lost 4 bases and 6 bases, there was a span of 13 bases. Germline V gene lookup returns CDR1 SNHLY and CDR2 FYNNEI. The CDR3 bases are TGTGCCAGCAGTGCCCAGGGTACGACTCAGCCCCAGCATTTT. Its translation is CASSAQGTTQPQHF.

This rearrangement joins TRBV28 to TRBJ2-7; 7 bases align to TRBD1. CDR1 and CDR2 (germline): MDHEN, SYDVKM. The CDR3 has 14 residues. V was clipped by 3 bases and J by 0 bases; unmatched bases: 2. The chain's CDR3 is CASSLTGTSYEQYF. DNA of the CDR3: TGTGCCAGCAGTTTGACAGGGACCTCCTACGAGCAGTACTTC.

The chain is built from TRBV30 and TRBJ2-3, with D hard to call. The V and J ends lost 1 base and 0 bases respectively, with 17 bases between them. This CDR3 has 17 amino acids. CDR1 is GTSNPN and CDR2 is SVGIG in the germline V gene (reference sequence). CDR3 sequence: CAWSATISRVSTDTQYF. The DNA of the CDR3 is TGTGCCTGGAGTGCAACTATCAGTCGGGTTAGCACAGATACGCAGTATTTT.

The V gene is TRBV3-1 (or the pseudogene TRBV3-2), the J gene TRBJ1-1; D remains ambiguous. Trimming shortened V by 3 bases and J by 1 base, and 9 bases separated the two germline ends. The CDR3 contains 14 residues. Germline CDR1 LGHDT, CDR2 YNNKEL (reference sequence). This chain's CDR3 is CASSHYSRNTEAFF. In DNA, the CDR3 is TGTGCCAGCAGCCATTATAGCAGGAACACTGAAGCTTTCTTT.

V gene TRBV19 combines with J gene TRBJ1-5; D gene unclear. The CDR3 is 13 residues long. Germline assignment: CDR1 LNHDA and CDR2 SQIVND (reference sequence). Trimming took 2 bases from V and 6 from J, leaving 8 bases between them. The CDR3 DNA follows: TGTGCCAGTAGTATAAATTCGGTTCAGCCCCAGCATTTT. Translating it yields CASSINSVQPQHF.

The V gene is TRBV27, the J gene TRBJ2-7, with TRBD1 as a possible D gene (6 bases). The germline V gene has CDR1 MNHEY and CDR2 SMNVEV (reference sequence). The CDR3 has 19 amino acids. Deletions cut 2 bases from V and 3 bases from J, with 26 bases between. The CDR3 is CASSLPRQVEEGAYYEQYF. The CDR3, as DNA: TGTGCCAGCAGTTTACCGCGACAGGTGGAAGAAGGAGCATACTACGAGCAGTACTTC.

The gene calls are TRBV6-1 and TRBJ1-5, with 9 bases lining up with TRBD1. The CDR3 runs 20 residues. With V trimmed by 4 bases and J by 1 base, 17 bases remained unmatched. CDR1 is MNHNS, CDR2 SASEGT, per germline. The chain's CDR3 is CASSGRRGTGWWGSNQPQHF. The CDR3 coding sequence is TGTGCCAGCAGTGGTAGACGCGGGACAGGGTGGTGGGGGAGCAATCAGCCCCAGCATTTT.

The chain carries TRBV3-1 (or the pseudogene TRBV3-2) and TRBJ1-3, with 12 positions matching TRBD1. V shed 1 base, J shed 4 bases, and the junction held 2 bases outside the gene matches. CDR1 LGHDT and CDR2 YNNKEL come from the germline V gene (reference sequence). The CDR3 consists of 16 residues. The CDR3 nucleotides are TGTGCCAGCAGCCAAGGGGACAGGGGGCCCGGAAACACCATATATTTT. Translation: CASSQGDRGPGNTIYF.